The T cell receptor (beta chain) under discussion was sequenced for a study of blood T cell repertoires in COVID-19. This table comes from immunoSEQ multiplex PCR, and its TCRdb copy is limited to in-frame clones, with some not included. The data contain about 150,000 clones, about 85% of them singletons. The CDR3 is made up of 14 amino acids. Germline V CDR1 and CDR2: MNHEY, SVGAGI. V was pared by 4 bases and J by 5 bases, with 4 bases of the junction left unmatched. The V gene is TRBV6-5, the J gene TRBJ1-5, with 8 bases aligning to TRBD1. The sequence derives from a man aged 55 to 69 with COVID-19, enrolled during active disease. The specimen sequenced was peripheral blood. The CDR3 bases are TGTGCCAGCAGTTTTTCAGGGGGCGATCAGCCCCAGCATTTT. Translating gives CASSFSGGDQPQHF.